This T cell receptor beta chain appears in the sequencing data of a study of cytomegalovirus exposure and HLA in healthy donors. The CDR3 has 16 amino acids. In germline, CDR1 is KGHSH, CDR2 LQKENI. Deletions cut 1 base from V and 4 bases from J, with 16 bases between. Primers included in the PCR were 60 Vbeta and 13 Jbeta primers. Method: immunoSEQ multiplex PCR; TCRdb's copy keeps in-frame clones and lacks some. The data hold about 67,000 clones, with over 70% observed a single time. Overall study results and limits: In a later analysis, specific HLA alleles were associated with about 18,000 TCR beta sequences at a 0.05 false discovery rate. Among the CMV-associated chains, three were confirmed in vitro as specific for CMV antigens. In most subjects, TCR beta sequences reportedly gave accurate predictions of HLA-A and HLA-B alleles.

Worth noting for this clone: Its antigen is not identified.

The chain carries TRBV18 and TRBJ2-5; weak D call: TRBD2 (5 bases). The sample comprised PBMCs. The clonotype originates from a man aged 60 to 75 in good health and CMV-seropositive. CDR3 in amino acids: CASSPRRLALRETQYF. CDR3 DNA: TGTGCCAGCTCACCACGACGCCTAGCATTACGAGAGACCCAGTACTTC. Together with reference TRBV18 and TRBJ2-5, the CDR3 gives the full variable domain: NAGVMQNPRHLVRRRGQEARLRCSPMKGHSHVYWYRQLPEEGLKFMVYLQKENIIDESGMPKERFSAEFPKEGPSILRIQQVVRGDSAAYFCASSPRRLALRETQYFGPGTRLLVL.